This T cell receptor (beta chain) was recorded in a study of T-cell reconstitution after alpha-beta-depleted transplantation in children. Library preparation (for TCRbeta) was performed with unique molecular identifiers. TCRdb reprocessed the PCR reads via MiXCR and lists one record per CDR3 protein. The sample carries about 270,000 distinct CDR3 sequences, about a tenth recorded once. This clonotype was seen more than once but under ten times. Germline CDR1 and CDR2: MGHDK and SYGVNS. V was pared by 2 bases and J by 7 bases, with 12 bases between. This CDR3 spans 14 amino acids. Here the sequenced sample was PBMCs from the stem cell graft donor, taken from the stem cell graft. The chain couples TRBV25-1 to TRBJ1-5; D gene ambiguous. The clonotype was recovered from a human donor who donated a stem cell graft to a child with SCID. This CDR3 is CASSEAGAYQPQHF. Written as DNA, the CDR3 is TGTGCCAGCAGTGAAGCGGGTGCGTACCAGCCCCAGCATTTT.